This T cell receptor beta chain was documented in a study of CD8 T cells in Susac syndrome. Overall study results and limits: The study's TCR sequencing and HLA analysis covered a relatively small number of individuals, and the study acknowledged this.

CD8+ and CD4+ T cells were negatively isolated; TEMRA cells were FACS-enriched. The authors reverse transcribed roughly 0.5 to 1 ug RNA with random hexamers. The immunoSEQ assay covered 54 Vbeta and 13 Jbeta segments for CDR3. TCRdb reanalysed the immunoSEQ multiplex PCR reads using MiXCR and keeps one entry per CDR3 protein. The sample has about 110,000 distinct CDR3 sequences; around 97% are singletons. About this clonotype: The antigen is unknown.

This receptor was taken from a human donor in good health. The sample taken for sequencing was CD4+ T cells from PBMCs.

The CDR3 protein is CASNSLREQYF. In DNA form, the CDR3 reads TGTGCCAGCAACAGCCTCCGAGAGCAGTACTTC. The gene calls are TRBV6-2 or TRBV6-3 and TRBJ2-7; D gene unclear. There are 11 residues in the CDR3. Trimming left V 7 bases short and J 7 bases short, with 11 bases between. CDR1 is MNHEY and CDR2 is SVGEGT in the germline V gene.